The 10 T cell receptor beta chains given below trace back to one sample, sequenced in a study of OX40 agonist ivuxolimab in advanced cancers. Produced via immunoSEQ multiplex PCR; TCRdb's table is partial and in-frame only. The repertoire holds almost 35,000 clones, with over 75% as singletons. The sequencing here drew on CD4+ or CD8+ T cells sorted from blood, taken in a trial of the OX40 agonist ivuxolimab. The receptors shown here come from an adult with an advanced solid tumor such as melanoma, head and neck, liver or kidney cancer.

The J gene is TRBJ2-2, the V gene TRBV30; maybe TRBD2 (5 bases). Per the germline V gene, CDR1 is GTSNPN and CDR2 is SVGIG (reference sequence). V was trimmed by 4 bases and J by 5 bases, leaving 32 bases between them. The CDR3 is 20 residues long. The CDR3 is CAWNRVGGRRLDFSTGELFF. In nucleotides, the CDR3 is TGTGCCTGGAACCGAGTGGGCGGACGTCGCCTGGACTTTTCAACCGGGGAGCTGTTTTTT.

This chain connects TRBV27 to TRBJ2-7, with a weak D call TRBD1 (5 bases). Trimming pared 1 base from V and 3 bases from J, leaving 25 bases between. CDR3 length: 19 residues. Germline lookup yields CDR1 MNHEY and CDR2 SMNVEV (reference sequence). The CDR3 loop is CASSLYHLPPPDSLYEQYF. The CDR3, as DNA: TGTGCCAGCAGTTTATATCATCTCCCTCCCCCAGACAGTCTCTACGAGCAGTACTTC.

V gene TRBV6-1 combines with J gene TRBJ2-5; TRBD2 agrees at 12 bases. CDR3 length: 15 residues. J lost 2 bases, V lost 2 bases, and 0 bases had no gene match. Germline CDR1 and CDR2: MNHNS and SASEGT. CDR3 coding DNA: TGTGCCAGCAGTGAACTAGCGGGGGGGCAAGAGACCCAGTACTTC. The encoded protein is CASSELAGGQETQYF.

The V and J genes are TRBV29-1 and TRBJ1-2, with 9 bases matching TRBD1. Unmatched junction bases numbered 2, after V lost 4 bases and J lost 8 bases. There are 11 residues in the CDR3. Germline V CDR1 and CDR2: SQVTM, ANQGSEA. As DNA, the CDR3 is TGCAGCGTTGGACAGGGGGTCGGCTACACCTTC. Its protein product is CSVGQGVGYTF.

V gene TRBV5-4 combines with J gene TRBJ2-5; possible D gene TRBD1, 6 bases. With 10 bases removed from V and 2 bases from J, the gap between germline ends came to 12 bases. Germline V gene lookup returns CDR1 SGHNT and CDR2 YYREEE (reference sequence). CDR3 size: 12 residues. The CDR3 region is CAPGARQETQYF. The CDR3 coding sequence is TGTGCCCCAGGGGCTAGACAAGAGACCCAGTACTTC.

This chain joins TRBV6-1 and TRBJ1-4, with a tentative D call TRBD1 (6 bases). This CDR3 region has 14 residues. V was shortened by 2 bases and J by 11 bases, with 15 bases between the two germline ends. Per the germline V gene, CDR1 is MNHNS and CDR2 is SASEGT. Here the CDR3 reads CASSELWGAGKLFF. Here the CDR3 DNA reads TGTGCCAGCAGTGAATTATGGGGGGCAGGCAAACTGTTTTTT.

The chain combines TRBV19 with TRBJ1-2, with a weak D call TRBD1 (5 bases). CDR1 is LNHDA, CDR2 SQIVND, per germline (reference sequence). Trimming cost V 5 bases and J 4 bases, with 14 bases left between them. CDR3 length equals 14 residues. The CDR3 nucleotides read TGTGCCAGTAGTGTTCGGGCAGGGACCTATGGCTACACCTTC. Translating gives CASSVRAGTYGYTF.

V gene TRBV30 combines with J gene TRBJ2-1, with TRBD1 matching 9 bases. Germline trimming cut 4 bases from V and 4 bases from J; bases unmatched to any gene: 5. The CDR3 is made up of 14 amino acids. Germline assignment: CDR1 GTSNPN and CDR2 SVGIG (reference sequence). The CDR3, as DNA: TGTGCCTGGAAGACCGGGACAGGGTACAATGAGCAGTTCTTC. Translating it yields CAWKTGTGYNEQFF.

The chain couples TRBV30 to TRBJ1-2; D not resolved. CDR1 is GTSNPN, CDR2 SVGIG, per germline (reference sequence). V was cut by 0 bases and J by 4 bases, with 15 bases left in between. The CDR3 length is 15 residues. CDR3 sequence (DNA): TGTGCCTGGAGTGTACGACGGACCTTGAGCTATGGCTACACCTTC. Its translation is CAWSVRRTLSYGYTF.

V usage is TRBV27 and J usage is TRBJ1-2; 7 positions agree with TRBD1. V gave up 5 bases and J gave up 6 bases; unmatched junction bases: 15. Germline V gives CDR1 MNHEY, CDR2 SMNVEV (reference sequence). CDR3 length: 16 residues. Here the CDR3 reads CASSLLPPFQGDGYTF. The CDR3 bases are TGTGCCAGCAGTCTTCTCCCTCCTTTCCAGGGGGATGGCTACACCTTC.